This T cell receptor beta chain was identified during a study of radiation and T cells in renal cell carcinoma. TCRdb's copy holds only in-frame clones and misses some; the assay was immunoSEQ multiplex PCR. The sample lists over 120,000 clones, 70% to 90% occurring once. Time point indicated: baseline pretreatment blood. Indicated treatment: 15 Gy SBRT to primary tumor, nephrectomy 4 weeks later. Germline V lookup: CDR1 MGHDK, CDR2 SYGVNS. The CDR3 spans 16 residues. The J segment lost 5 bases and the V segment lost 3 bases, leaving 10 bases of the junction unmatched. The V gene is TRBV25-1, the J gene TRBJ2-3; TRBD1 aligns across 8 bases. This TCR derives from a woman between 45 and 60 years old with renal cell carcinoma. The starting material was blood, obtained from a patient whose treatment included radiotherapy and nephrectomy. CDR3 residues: CASSDPRGQGKDTQYF. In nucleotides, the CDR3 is TGTGCCAGCAGTGACCCCCGAGGACAGGGCAAAGATACGCAGTATTTT. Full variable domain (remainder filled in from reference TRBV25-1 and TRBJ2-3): EADIYQTPRYLVIGTGKKITLECSQTMGHDKMYWYQQDPGMELHLIHYSYGVNSTEKGDLSSESTVSRIRTEHFPLTLESARPSHTSQYLCASSDPRGQGKDTQYFGPGTRLTVL.